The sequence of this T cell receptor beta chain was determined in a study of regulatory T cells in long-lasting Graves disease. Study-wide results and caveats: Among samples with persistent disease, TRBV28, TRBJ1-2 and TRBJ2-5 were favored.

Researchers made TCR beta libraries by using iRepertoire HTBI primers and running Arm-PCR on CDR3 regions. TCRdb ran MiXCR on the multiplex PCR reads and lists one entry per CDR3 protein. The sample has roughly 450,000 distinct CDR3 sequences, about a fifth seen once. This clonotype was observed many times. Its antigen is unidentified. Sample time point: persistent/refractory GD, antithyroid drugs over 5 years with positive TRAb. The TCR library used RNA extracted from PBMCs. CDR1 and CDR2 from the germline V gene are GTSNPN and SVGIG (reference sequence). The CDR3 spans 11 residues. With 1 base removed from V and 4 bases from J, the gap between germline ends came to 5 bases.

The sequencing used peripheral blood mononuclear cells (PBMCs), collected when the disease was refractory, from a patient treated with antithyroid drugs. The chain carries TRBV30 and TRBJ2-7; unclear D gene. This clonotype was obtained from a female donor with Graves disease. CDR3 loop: CAWSDGYEQYF. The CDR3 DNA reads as TGTGCCTGGAGTGATGGGTACGAGCAGTACTTC.